This entry features one T cell receptor beta chain sequence. The antigen remains unidentified. Profiled with immunoSEQ multiplex PCR; TCRdb holds only in-frame clones, not every one. There are just under 90,000 clones in the sample; roughly 87% occur only once, and roughly 17% lies in the top ten. The record originates from a study of graft-versus-host responses after intestinal transplantation. Overall study: Those transplanted obtained multivisceral, liver-intestinal, or isolated intestinal grafts.

Looked up from germline, CDR1 is SGHNT and CDR2 is YYREEE (reference sequence). With 3 bases removed from V and 2 bases from J, the gap between germline ends came to 17 bases. The CDR3 runs to 16 residues. This receptor was obtained from a human donor who received an intestinal transplant. V and J are TRBV5-4 and TRBJ2-5; a possible D gene is TRBD2 (6 bases). Sequenced material: unstimulated CD8+ T cells sorted from spleen or lymph node cells, taken before intestinal transplant. For the CDR3, the DNA is TGTGCCAGCAGCTCCTCCGGGGGAAGGTTGCAAGAGACCCAGTACTTC. It yields the protein CASSSSGGRLQETQYF.